What follows describes a single T cell receptor beta chain. Antigen unknown. The study ran its PCR with 60 Vbeta and 13 Jbeta primers. Profiled with immunoSEQ multiplex PCR; TCRdb holds only in-frame clones, not every one. In the table there are 55,000 to 80,000 clones, roughly 87% of which are singletons. This specimen comes from a study of cytomegalovirus exposure and HLA in healthy donors. Study-level points and caveats: Solely CMV serostatus was available to characterize immune exposure. A list of roughly 180 TCR beta chains associated with cytomegalovirus was given.

Germline CDR1 and CDR2: SGDLS and YYNGEE. V shed 1 base and J shed 0 bases, with 7 bases lying between them. The CDR3 length is 15 residues. V gene TRBV9 combines with J gene TRBJ2-2, with D perhaps TRBD1 (5 bases). The receptor was derived from a female donor in good health and CMV-seronegative. Sequencing used PBMCs. CDR3 nucleotide sequence: TGTGCCAGCAGCGTAACCAGGGCGAACACCGGGGAGCTGTTTTTT. Translated, it gives CASSVTRANTGELFF.